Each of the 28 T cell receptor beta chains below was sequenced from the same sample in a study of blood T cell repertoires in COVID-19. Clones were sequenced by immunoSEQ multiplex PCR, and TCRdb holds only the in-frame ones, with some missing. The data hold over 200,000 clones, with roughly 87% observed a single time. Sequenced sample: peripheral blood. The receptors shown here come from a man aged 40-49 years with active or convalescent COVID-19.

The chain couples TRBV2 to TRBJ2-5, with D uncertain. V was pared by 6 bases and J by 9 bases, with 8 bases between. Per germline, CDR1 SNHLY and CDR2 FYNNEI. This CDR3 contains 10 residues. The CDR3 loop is CASRVGAQYF. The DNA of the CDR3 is TGTGCCAGCAGGGTCGGTGCCCAGTACTTC. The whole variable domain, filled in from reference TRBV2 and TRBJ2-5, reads EPEVTQTPSHQVTQMGQEVILRCVPISNHLYFYWYRQILGQKVEFLVSFYNNEISEKSEIFDDQFSVERPDGSNFTLKIRSTKLEDSAMYFCASRVGAQYFGPGTRLLVL.

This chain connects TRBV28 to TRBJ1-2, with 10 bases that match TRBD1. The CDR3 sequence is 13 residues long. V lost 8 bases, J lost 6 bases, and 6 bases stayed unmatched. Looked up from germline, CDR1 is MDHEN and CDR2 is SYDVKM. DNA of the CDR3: TGTGCCAGCGGTTGGGGACAGGGGAATGGCTACACCTTC. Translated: CASGWGQGNGYTF.

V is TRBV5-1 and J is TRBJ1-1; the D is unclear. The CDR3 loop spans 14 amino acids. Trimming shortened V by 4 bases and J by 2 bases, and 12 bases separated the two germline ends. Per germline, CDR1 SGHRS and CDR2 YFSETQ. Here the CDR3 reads CASSAMRENTEAFF. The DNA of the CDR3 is TGCGCCAGCAGCGCGATGAGGGAAAACACTGAAGCTTTCTTT.

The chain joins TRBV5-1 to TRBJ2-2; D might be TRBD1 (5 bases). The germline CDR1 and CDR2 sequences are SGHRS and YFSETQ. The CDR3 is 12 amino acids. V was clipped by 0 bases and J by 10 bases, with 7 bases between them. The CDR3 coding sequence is TGCGCCAGCAGCTTGGAGGGGCCGGAGCTGTTTTTT. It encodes CASSLEGPELFF.

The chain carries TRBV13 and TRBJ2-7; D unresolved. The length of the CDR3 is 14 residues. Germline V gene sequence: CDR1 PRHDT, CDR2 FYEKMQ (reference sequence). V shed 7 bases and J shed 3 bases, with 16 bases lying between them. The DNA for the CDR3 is TGTGCCAGCACCGACACCCACGCCGACTACGAGCAGTACTTC. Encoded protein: CASTDTHADYEQYF.

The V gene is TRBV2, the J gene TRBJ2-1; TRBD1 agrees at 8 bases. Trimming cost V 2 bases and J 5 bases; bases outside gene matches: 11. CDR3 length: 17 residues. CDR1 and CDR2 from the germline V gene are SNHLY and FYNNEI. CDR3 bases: TGTGCCAGCAGTGAAACGCTGTCAGGGACAGGTAACAATGAGCAGTTCTTC. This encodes CASSETLSGTGNNEQFF.

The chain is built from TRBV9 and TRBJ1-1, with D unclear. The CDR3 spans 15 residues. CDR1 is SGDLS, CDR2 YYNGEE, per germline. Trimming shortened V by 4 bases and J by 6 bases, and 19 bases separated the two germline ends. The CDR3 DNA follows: TGTGCCAGCAGCCCCCAAAGAGGGCTTGCGGCTGAAGCTTTCTTT. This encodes CASSPQRGLAAEAFF.

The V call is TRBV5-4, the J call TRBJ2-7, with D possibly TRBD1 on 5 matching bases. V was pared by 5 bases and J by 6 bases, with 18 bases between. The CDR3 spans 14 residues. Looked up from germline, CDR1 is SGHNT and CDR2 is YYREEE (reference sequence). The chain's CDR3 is CASSFPREPAEQYF. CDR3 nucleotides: TGTGCCAGCAGTTTTCCCAGGGAACCAGCCGAGCAGTACTTC.

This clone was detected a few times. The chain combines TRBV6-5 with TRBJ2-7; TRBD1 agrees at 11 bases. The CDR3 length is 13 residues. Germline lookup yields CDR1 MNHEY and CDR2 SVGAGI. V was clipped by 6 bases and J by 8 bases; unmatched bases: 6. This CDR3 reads CASRMGQGVKQYF. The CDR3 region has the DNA TGTGCCAGCAGGATGGGACAGGGGGTAAAGCAGTACTTC.

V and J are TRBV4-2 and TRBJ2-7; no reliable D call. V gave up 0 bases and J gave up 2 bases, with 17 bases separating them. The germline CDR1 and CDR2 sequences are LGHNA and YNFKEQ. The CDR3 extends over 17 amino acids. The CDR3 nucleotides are TGTGCCAGCAGCCAAGATAACAACTCCTGGAGTCCCTACGAGCAGTACTTC. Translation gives CASSQDNNSWSPYEQYF.

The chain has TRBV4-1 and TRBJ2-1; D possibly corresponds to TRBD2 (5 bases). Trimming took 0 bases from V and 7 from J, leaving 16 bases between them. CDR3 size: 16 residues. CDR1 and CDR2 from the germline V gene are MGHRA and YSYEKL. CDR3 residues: CASSQDTAGGFNEQFF. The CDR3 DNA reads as TGCGCCAGCAGCCAAGACACGGCAGGAGGTTTTAATGAGCAGTTCTTC.

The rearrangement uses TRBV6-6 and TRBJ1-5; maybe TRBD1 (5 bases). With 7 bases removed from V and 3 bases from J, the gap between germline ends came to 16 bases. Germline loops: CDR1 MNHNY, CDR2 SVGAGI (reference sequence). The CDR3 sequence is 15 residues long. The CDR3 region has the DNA TGTGCCAGCAACCCGTGGGGCGTAGCCAATCAGCCCCAGCATTTT. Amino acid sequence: CASNPWGVANQPQHF.

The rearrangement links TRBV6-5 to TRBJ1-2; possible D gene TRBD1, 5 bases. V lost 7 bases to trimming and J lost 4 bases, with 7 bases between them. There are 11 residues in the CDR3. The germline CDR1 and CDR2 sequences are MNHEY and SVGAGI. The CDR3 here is CASTQGYGYTF. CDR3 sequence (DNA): TGTGCCAGCACGCAGGGCTATGGCTACACCTTC.

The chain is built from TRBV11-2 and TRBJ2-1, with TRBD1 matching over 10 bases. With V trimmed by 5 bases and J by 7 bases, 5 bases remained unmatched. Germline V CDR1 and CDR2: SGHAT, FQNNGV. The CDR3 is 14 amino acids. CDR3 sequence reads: CASSPGQGENEQFF. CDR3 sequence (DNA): TGTGCCAGCAGCCCAGGACAGGGGGAGAATGAGCAGTTCTTC. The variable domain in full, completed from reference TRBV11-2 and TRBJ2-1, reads EAGVAQSPRYKIIEKRQSVAFWCNPISGHATLYWYQQILGQGPKLLIQFQNNGVVDDSQLPKDRFSAERLKGVDSTLKIQPAKLEDSAVYLCASSPGQGENEQFFGPGTRLTVL.

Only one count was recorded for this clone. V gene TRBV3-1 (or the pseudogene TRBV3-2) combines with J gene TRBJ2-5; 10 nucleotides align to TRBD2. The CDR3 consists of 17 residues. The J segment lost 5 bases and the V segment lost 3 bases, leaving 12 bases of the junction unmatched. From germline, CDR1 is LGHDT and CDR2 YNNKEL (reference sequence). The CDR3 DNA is TGTGCCAGCAGCCATAATAAACTAGCGGGGCATGACGAGACCCAGTACTTC. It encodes CASSHNKLAGHDETQYF.

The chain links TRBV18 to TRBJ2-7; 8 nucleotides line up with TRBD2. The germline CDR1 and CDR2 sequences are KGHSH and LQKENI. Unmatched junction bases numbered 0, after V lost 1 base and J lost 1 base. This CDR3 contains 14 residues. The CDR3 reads CASSPQRESYEQYF. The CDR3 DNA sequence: TGTGCCAGCTCACCACAGCGGGAGTCCTACGAGCAGTACTTC. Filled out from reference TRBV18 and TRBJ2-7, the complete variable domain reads NAGVMQNPRHLVRRRGQEARLRCSPMKGHSHVYWYRQLPEEGLKFMVYLQKENIIDESGMPKERFSAEFPKEGPSILRIQQVVRGDSAAYFCASSPQRESYEQYFGPGTRLTVT.

The chain's CDR3 is CASTGGGKDTEAFF. CDR3 bases: TGTGCCAGCACAGGGGGAGGTAAGGACACTGAAGCTTTCTTT. The rearrangement joins TRBV28 to TRBJ1-1, with 7 positions matching TRBD1. CDR3 length: 14 residues. Germline V gene data show CDR1 as MDHEN and CDR2 as SYDVKM. The junction had 8 bases not matched to a gene; V was cut back by 7 bases and J by 3 bases.

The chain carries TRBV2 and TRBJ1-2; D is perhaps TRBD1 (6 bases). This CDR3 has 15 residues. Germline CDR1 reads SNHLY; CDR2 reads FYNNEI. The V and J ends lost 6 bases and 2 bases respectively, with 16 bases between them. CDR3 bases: TGTGCCAGCAGAATTGGTCAGGGGCTCAACTATGGCTACACCTTC. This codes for CASRIGQGLNYGYTF.

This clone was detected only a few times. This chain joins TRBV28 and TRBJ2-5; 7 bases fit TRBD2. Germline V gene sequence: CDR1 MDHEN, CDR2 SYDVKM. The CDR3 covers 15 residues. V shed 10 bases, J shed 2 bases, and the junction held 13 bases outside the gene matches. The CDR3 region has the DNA TGTGCCACACACGGGGGGACTGAGGGTCAAGAGACCCAGTACTTC. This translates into CATHGGTEGQETQYF.

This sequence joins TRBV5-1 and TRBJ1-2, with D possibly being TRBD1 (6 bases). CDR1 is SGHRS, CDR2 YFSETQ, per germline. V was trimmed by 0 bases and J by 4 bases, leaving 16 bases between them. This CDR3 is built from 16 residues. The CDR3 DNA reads TGCGCCAGCAGCTTGGGAGAGGCAGGGGAGGGCTATGGCTACACCTTC. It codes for CASSLGEAGEGYGYTF.

This CDR3 is CASSQVYGVEAFF. DNA for the CDR3: TGTGCCAGCAGCCAAGTTTATGGAGTTGAAGCTTTCTTT. V usage is TRBV3-1 (or the pseudogene TRBV3-2) and J usage is TRBJ1-1; D is undetermined. V lost 1 base, J lost 7 bases, and 10 bases lay in between. The CDR3 contains 13 residues. CDR1 and CDR2 from the germline V gene are LGHDT and YNNKEL (reference sequence).

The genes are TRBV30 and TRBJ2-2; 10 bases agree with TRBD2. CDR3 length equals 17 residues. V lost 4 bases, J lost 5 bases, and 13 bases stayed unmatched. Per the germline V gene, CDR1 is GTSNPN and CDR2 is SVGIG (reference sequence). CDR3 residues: CAWKPETSGLGTGELFF. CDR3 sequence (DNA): TGTGCCTGGAAGCCAGAGACTAGCGGGTTAGGAACCGGGGAGCTGTTTTTT.

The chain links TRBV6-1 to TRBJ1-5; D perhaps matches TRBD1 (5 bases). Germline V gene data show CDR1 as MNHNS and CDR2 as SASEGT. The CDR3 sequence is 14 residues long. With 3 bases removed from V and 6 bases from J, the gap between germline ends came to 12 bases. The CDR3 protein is CASSDTWGGQPQHF. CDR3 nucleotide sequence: TGTGCCAGCAGTGACACCTGGGGGGGTCAGCCCCAGCATTTT.

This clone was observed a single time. The CDR3 DNA reads as TGTGCCAGCAGCCAAACACATAAAGACAGGGCCCTCTACGAGCAGTACTTC. As protein: CASSQTHKDRALYEQYF. The V and J genes are TRBV3-1 (or the pseudogene TRBV3-2) and TRBJ2-7; 7 positions match TRBD1. The ends lost 2 bases at V and 3 bases at J; junction bases unmatched: 13. Germline CDR1 LGHDT, CDR2 YNNKEL (reference sequence). The CDR3 consists of 17 residues.

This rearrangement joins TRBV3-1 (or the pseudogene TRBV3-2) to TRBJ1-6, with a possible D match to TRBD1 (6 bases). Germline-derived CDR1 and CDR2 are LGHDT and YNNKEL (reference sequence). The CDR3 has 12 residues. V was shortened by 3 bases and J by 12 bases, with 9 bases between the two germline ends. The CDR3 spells CASSQGRGPLHF. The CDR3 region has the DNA TGTGCCAGCAGCCAGGGCAGGGGACCCCTCCACTTT.

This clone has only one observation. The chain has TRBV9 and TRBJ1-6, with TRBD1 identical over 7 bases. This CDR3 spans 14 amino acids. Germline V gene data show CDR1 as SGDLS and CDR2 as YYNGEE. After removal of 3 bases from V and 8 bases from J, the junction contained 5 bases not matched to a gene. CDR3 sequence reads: CASSGGQSHSPLHF. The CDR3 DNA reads TGTGCCAGCAGCGGGGGACAGAGCCATTCACCCCTCCACTTT.

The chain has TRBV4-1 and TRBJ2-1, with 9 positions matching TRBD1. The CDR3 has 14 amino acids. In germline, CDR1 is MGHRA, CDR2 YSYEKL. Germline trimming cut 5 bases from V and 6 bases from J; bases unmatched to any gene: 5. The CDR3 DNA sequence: TGCGCCAGCAGCGGGACAGGGTATTTCAATGAGCAGTTCTTC. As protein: CASSGTGYFNEQFF.

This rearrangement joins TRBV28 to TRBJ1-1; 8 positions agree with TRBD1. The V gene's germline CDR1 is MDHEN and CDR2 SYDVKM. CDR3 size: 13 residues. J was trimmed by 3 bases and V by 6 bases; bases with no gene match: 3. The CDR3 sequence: CASRPQGDTEAFF. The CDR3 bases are TGTGCCAGCAGGCCACAGGGGGACACTGAAGCTTTCTTT.